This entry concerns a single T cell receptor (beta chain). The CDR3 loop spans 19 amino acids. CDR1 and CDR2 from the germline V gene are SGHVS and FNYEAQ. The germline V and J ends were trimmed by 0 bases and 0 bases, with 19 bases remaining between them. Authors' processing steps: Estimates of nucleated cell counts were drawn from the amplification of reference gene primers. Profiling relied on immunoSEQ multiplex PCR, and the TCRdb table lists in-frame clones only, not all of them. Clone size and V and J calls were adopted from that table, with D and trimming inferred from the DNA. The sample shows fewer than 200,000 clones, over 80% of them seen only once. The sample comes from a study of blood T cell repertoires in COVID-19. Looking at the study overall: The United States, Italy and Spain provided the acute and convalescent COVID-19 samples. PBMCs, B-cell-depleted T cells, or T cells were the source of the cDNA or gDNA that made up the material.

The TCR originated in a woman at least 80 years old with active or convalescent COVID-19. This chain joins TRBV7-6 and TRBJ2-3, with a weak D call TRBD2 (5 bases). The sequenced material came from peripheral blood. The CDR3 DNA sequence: TGTGCCAGCAGCTTAGCGTTCCGGAGGAGCGCTACTAGCACAGATACGCAGTATTTT. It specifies CASSLAFRRSATSTDTQYF.